Below, one T cell receptor (beta chain) is given with its context. The data were produced by immunoSEQ multiplex PCR, yet TCRdb's version contains in-frame clones alone and is incomplete. This sample has about 150,000 clones, with about 82% found just once. This entry comes from a study of blood T cell repertoires in COVID-19. On the study more broadly: The study drew acute and convalescent COVID-19 samples from the United States, Italy and Spain.

The sequencing input was peripheral blood. The TCR sequence derives from a woman between 35 and 50 years old with active or convalescent COVID-19.

The CDR3 DNA reads as TGCGCCAGCAGCAGGGGTGGAGGGTGGACTGAAGCTTTCTTT. It is translated as CASSRGGGWTEAFF. This chain connects TRBV4-1 to TRBJ1-1; possibly TRBD1 for D (5 bases). The CDR3 is made up of 14 amino acids. CDR1 and CDR2 from the germline V gene are MGHRA and YSYEKL. Trimming stripped 5 bases from V and 5 bases from J, with 15 bases between.